Listed here are 31 T cell receptor beta chains from one sample, sequenced in a study of immune evolution from preneoplasia to lung adenocarcinoma. Data came from immunoSEQ multiplex PCR; TCRdb stores just in-frame clones and leaves some out. The data show approximately 5,300 clones, about 83% seen once. Sequenced input: FFPE lung adenocarcinoma in situ tissue. These receptor sequences come from a person aged 65 to 85 with lung adenocarcinoma.

The rearrangement links TRBV11-2 to TRBJ1-1; D ambiguous. CDR1 and CDR2 (germline): SGHAT, FQNNGV. The CDR3 runs to 15 residues. Trimming left V 0 bases short and J 6 bases short, with 14 bases between. CDR3 loop: CASSLEQWGEAEAFF. CDR3 coding DNA: TGTGCCAGCAGCTTAGAGCAATGGGGTGAGGCTGAAGCTTTCTTT.

A single count supports this clone. The chain combines TRBV10-1 with TRBJ2-2; no definite D call. The germline V gene encodes CDR1 WNHNN and CDR2 SYGVQD (reference sequence). This CDR3 region has 13 residues. V lost 5 bases to trimming and J lost 6 bases, with 10 bases between them. CDR3: CASSRSRPGELFF. The CDR3 DNA reads as TGCGCCAGCAGTCGGAGCAGGCCCGGGGAGCTGTTTTTT.

This sequence joins TRBV19 and TRBJ1-2; tentatively, D is TRBD1 (6 bases). Germline values: CDR1 LNHDA, CDR2 SQIVND (reference sequence). The CDR3 contains 12 residues. Trimming took 3 bases from V and 8 from J, leaving 10 bases between them. The CDR3 protein is CASSMGHGGYTF. In DNA form, the CDR3 reads TGTGCCAGTAGTATGGGACATGGCGGCTACACCTTC. The entire variable domain, with the rest obtained from reference TRBV19 and TRBJ1-2, is as follows: DGGITQSPKYLFRKEGQNVTLSCEQNLNHDAMYWYRQDPGQGLRLIYYSQIVNDFQKGDIAEGYSVSREKKESFPLTVTSAQKNPTAFYLCASSMGHGGYTFGSGTRLTVV.

The chain links TRBV15 to TRBJ2-3, with D unclear. Trimming pared 8 bases from V and 6 bases from J, leaving 15 bases between. The CDR3 contains 13 residues. Germline-derived CDR1 and CDR2 are LNHNV and YYDKDF (reference sequence). CDR3 coding DNA: TGTGCCACCTCATCACGCGTTCTCGATACGCAGTATTTT. Protein product: CATSSRVLDTQYF.

The gene calls are TRBV7-9 and TRBJ2-3; D gene uncertain. Trimming stripped 1 base from V and 2 bases from J, with 7 bases between. This CDR3 comprises 14 residues. Germline V gene lookup returns CDR1 SEHNR and CDR2 FQNEAQ (reference sequence). In DNA, the CDR3 is TGTGCCAGCAGCTTAGTTCCGGTCACAGATACGCAGTATTTT. This translates into CASSLVPVTDTQYF.

V usage is TRBV30 and J usage is TRBJ1-2; a weak D match, TRBD1 (6 bases). The V and J ends lost 4 bases and 6 bases respectively, with 12 bases between them. The germline V gene has CDR1 GTSNPN and CDR2 SVGIG (reference sequence). CDR3 length: 12 amino acids. The CDR3 sequence: CAWTGATDGYTF. In nucleotides, the CDR3 is TGTGCCTGGACAGGGGCAACAGATGGCTACACCTTC.

This chain joins TRBV6-5 and TRBJ2-7, with a tentative D call TRBD1 (6 bases). This CDR3 comprises 12 residues. Trimming removed 10 bases from V and 7 bases from J, with 17 bases in between. Germline V gene data show CDR1 as MNHEY and CDR2 as SVGAGI. The CDR3 DNA follows: TGTGCCACGAACAGGGTTTTGGGAGAGCAGTACTTC. This translates into CATNRVLGEQYF.

This chain connects TRBV5-1 to TRBJ1-1; tentative D call: TRBD1 (5 bases). This CDR3 has 14 amino acids. V lost 5 bases and J lost 0, with 11 bases in between. CDR1 SGHRS and CDR2 YFSETQ come from the germline V gene. In DNA, the CDR3 is TGCGCCAGCAGTGACCAGGGCGTGAACACTGAAGCTTTCTTT. Protein product: CASSDQGVNTEAFF.

Notes on this clone: Other DNA sequences from this sample encode an identical CDR3 as well. The genes are TRBV19 and TRBJ1-1; tentatively, D is TRBD1 (5 bases). Germline lookup yields CDR1 LNHDA and CDR2 SQIVND (reference sequence). V lost 7 bases and J lost 4, with 16 bases in between. This CDR3 region has 14 residues. The CDR3 reads CASTYGGLGTEAFF. For the CDR3, the DNA is TGTGCCAGTACGTATGGGGGATTGGGCACTGAAGCTTTCTTT.

This clone came up once. The CDR3 protein is CASSQDGTQYF. The CDR3 nucleotides read TGTGCCAGCAGCCAAGACGGGACCCAGTACTTC. The chain carries TRBV14 and TRBJ2-5; D is undetermined. This CDR3 is 11 amino acids long. CDR1 SGHDN and CDR2 FVKESK come from the germline V gene. V was trimmed by 0 bases and J by 7 bases, leaving 3 bases between them.

The chain links TRBV7-9 to TRBJ2-7; the match to TRBD2 covers 9 bases. The CDR3 consists of 15 residues. CDR1 is SEHNR, CDR2 FQNEAQ, per germline (reference sequence). V trimming: 6 bases; J trimming: 3 bases; junction bases outside the gene matches: 9. CDR3 sequence: CASSSRSSGNYEQYF. Here the CDR3 DNA reads TGTGCCAGCAGTTCACGGTCTAGCGGGAACTACGAGCAGTACTTC.

The rearrangement joins TRBV28 to TRBJ2-7; a possible D gene is TRBD2 (5 bases). Trimming cost V 4 bases and J 4 bases, with 17 bases left between them. The CDR3 extends over 15 amino acids. The germline CDR1 and CDR2 sequences are MDHEN and SYDVKM. CDR3 residues: CASSWRGSEPYEQYF. DNA of the CDR3: TGTGCCAGCAGTTGGAGAGGGAGCGAGCCATACGAGCAGTACTTC.

This clone was seen only once. The rearrangement links TRBV30 to TRBJ1-2; D gene uncertain. The CDR3 is made up of 13 amino acids. Germline V gives CDR1 GTSNPN, CDR2 SVGIG (reference sequence). V was clipped by 3 bases and J by 6 bases, with 14 bases between them. The CDR3 here is CAWSPGRVDGYTF. CDR3 nucleotide sequence: TGTGCCTGGAGCCCCGGGAGGGTGGATGGCTACACCTTC. Based on the CDR3 plus reference TRBV30 and TRBJ1-2, the full variable domain is SQTIHQWPATLVQPVGSPLSLECTVEGTSNPNLYWYRQAAGRGLQLLFYSVGIGQISSEVPQNLSASRPQDRQFILSSKKLLLSDSGFYLCAWSPGRVDGYTFGSGTRLTVV.

The gene calls are TRBV7-2 and TRBJ1-5, with D tentatively TRBD1 (5 bases). The CDR3 is 13 amino acids. V dropped 5 bases and J dropped 3 bases, with 8 bases sitting between them. Germline V lookup: CDR1 SGHTA, CDR2 FQGNSA. CDR3 coding DNA: TGTGCCAGCAGCCGACAGCCCAATCAGCCCCAGCATTTT. Amino acid sequence: CASSRQPNQPQHF. Drawing the rest from reference TRBV7-2 and TRBJ1-5, the complete variable domain is GAGVSQSPSNKVTEKGKDVELRCDPISGHTALYWYRQSLGQGLEFLIYFQGNSAPDKSGLPSDRFSAERTGGSVSTLTIQRTQQEDSAVYLCASSRQPNQPQHFGDGTRLSIL.

The chain links TRBV7-9 to TRBJ2-5; D assignment may be TRBD1 or TRBD2 (6 bases each). This CDR3 spans 16 amino acids. Trimming removed 2 bases at V and 5 bases at J, with 18 bases between. Germline CDR1 and CDR2: SEHNR and FQNEAQ (reference sequence). The CDR3 is CASSLLDGGGLETQYF. The CDR3 DNA reads TGTGCCAGCAGCTTATTGGACGGAGGGGGATTGGAGACCCAGTACTTC.

This clone has more than one count but fewer than ten. The chain carries TRBV6-6 and TRBJ2-2, with 7 bases identical to TRBD2. The junction had 8 bases not matched to a gene; V was cut back by 5 bases and J by 5 bases. CDR1 is MNHNY and CDR2 is SVGAGI in the germline V gene (reference sequence). The CDR3 sequence is 15 residues long. CDR3 coding DNA: TGTGCCAGCAGTCCCTCGGGGGAGGGGACCGGGGAGCTGTTTTTT. Translating it yields CASSPSGEGTGELFF.

V usage is TRBV11-2 and J usage is TRBJ1-1; D is ambiguous. This CDR3 is built from 15 residues. The V gene's germline CDR1 is SGHAT and CDR2 FQNNGV. Trimming cost V 3 bases and J 4 bases, with 15 bases left between them. The CDR3 sequence: CASSFVGLPGTEAFF. In DNA, the CDR3 is TGTGCCAGCAGCTTTGTCGGCCTACCGGGCACTGAAGCTTTCTTT. Using reference TRBV11-2 and TRBJ1-1 for the parts outside the CDR3, the full variable domain is EAGVAQSPRYKIIEKRQSVAFWCNPISGHATLYWYQQILGQGPKLLIQFQNNGVVDDSQLPKDRFSAERLKGVDSTLKIQPAKLEDSAVYLCASSFVGLPGTEAFFGQGTRLTVV.

V gene TRBV7-9 combines with J gene TRBJ2-7; TRBD1 aligns across 12 bases. The CDR3 consists of 14 residues. Per the germline V gene, CDR1 is SEHNR and CDR2 is FQNEAQ (reference sequence). With 4 bases clipped from V and 5 bases from J, the junction kept 3 bases outside the gene matches. CDR3 sequence reads: CASSYGTGGDEQYF. CDR3 coding DNA: TGTGCCAGCAGCTACGGGACAGGGGGCGACGAGCAGTACTTC.

Regarding this clone: One end of the junction fails to match germline, which may point to a read error. The chain employs TRBV5-1 and TRBJ2-5, with 7 nucleotides matching TRBD1. The CDR3 has 15 amino acids. Germline V gene lookup returns CDR1 SGHRS and CDR2 YFSETQ. Here the CDR3 reads CASRDRDRIQESQYF. Here the CDR3 DNA reads TGCGCCAGCAGGGACCGGGACAGAATTCAAGAGAGCCAGTACTTC.

This chain uses TRBV30 with TRBJ2-7, with 7 bases aligning to TRBD2. The CDR3 length is 14 residues. CDR1 and CDR2 (germline): GTSNPN, SVGIG (reference sequence). V shed 2 bases, J shed 5 bases, and the junction held 9 bases outside the gene matches. DNA for the CDR3: TGTGCCTGGAGTTCCGGGGGGAGGGCCGACGAGCAGTACTTC. It translates to CAWSSGGRADEQYF.

V and J are TRBV28 and TRBJ1-4; D not resolved. Trimming stripped 5 bases from V and 5 bases from J, with 15 bases between. Germline CDR1 MDHEN, CDR2 SYDVKM. The CDR3 has 15 residues. The CDR3 DNA reads TGTGCCAGCAGTCCCAATGCAGGTACCAATGAAAAACTGTTTTTT. Translated: CASSPNAGTNEKLFF. The full variable domain, its missing parts supplied by reference TRBV28 and TRBJ1-4, is DVKVTQSSRYLVKRTGEKVFLECVQDMDHENMFWYRQDPGLGLRLIYFSYDVKMKEKGDIPEGYSVSREKKERFSLILESASTNQTSMYLCASSPNAGTNEKLFFGSGTQLSVL.

The J gene is TRBJ2-1, the V gene TRBV7-3; the match to TRBD2 covers 8 bases. CDR3 size: 12 residues. Germline assignment: CDR1 SGHTA and CDR2 FQGTGA. With V trimmed by 5 bases and J by 12 bases, 6 bases remained unmatched. The DNA for the CDR3 is TGTGCCAGCAGCCATCCCGGGGGGGGGCAGTTCTTC. Protein: CASSHPGGGQFF. Filled out from reference TRBV7-3 and TRBJ2-1, the complete variable domain reads GAGVSQTPSNKVTEKGKYVELRCDPISGHTALYWYRQSLGQGPEFLIYFQGTGAADDSGLPNDRFFAVRPEGSVSTLKIQRTERGDSAVYLCASSHPGGGQFFGPGTRLTVL.

Within the sample, this clone is hyperexpanded. Other DNA variants within this sample encode the same CDR3. V is TRBV7-9 and J is TRBJ1-1; D is unclear. The germline CDR1 and CDR2 sequences are SEHNR and FQNEAQ (reference sequence). Trimming took 6 bases from V and 7 from J, leaving 9 bases between them. CDR3 length: 11 residues. The CDR3 spells CASSRTLEAFF. In DNA form, the CDR3 reads TGTGCCAGCAGTAGGACCCTTGAAGCTTTCTTT.

The V gene is TRBV7-8, the J gene TRBJ2-7; D gene unclear. CDR1 is SGHVS, CDR2 FQNEAQ, per germline. The CDR3 contains 14 residues. Trimming pared 5 bases from V and 2 bases from J, leaving 13 bases between. In nucleotides, the CDR3 is TGTGCCAGCAGCCTTCGCGGACGTCCCTACGAGCAGTACTTC. Protein: CASSLRGRPYEQYF.

The gene calls are TRBV5-1 and TRBJ2-1; 7 bases map to TRBD1. CDR3 size: 11 residues. Germline V lookup: CDR1 SGHRS, CDR2 YFSETQ. Trimming cost V 3 bases and J 10 bases; bases outside gene matches: 1. For the CDR3, the DNA is TGCGCCAGCAGCTCGGACAGGGAGCAGTTCTTC. It is translated as CASSSDREQFF.

The rearrangement joins TRBV6-5 to TRBJ1-1; 10 positions match TRBD1. Per germline, CDR1 MNHEY and CDR2 SVGAGI. The CDR3 totals 15 residues. With V trimmed by 6 bases and J by 5 bases, 9 bases remained unmatched. The CDR3 DNA reads as TGTGCCAGCAGGTCTTGGGGACAGGGGAGTACTGAAGCTTTCTTT. Its protein is CASRSWGQGSTEAFF.

The sample holds one count of this clone. The DNA for the CDR3 is TGTGCCAGCAGTTTATCGAAGACAGGGGGCGCCTATGGCTACACCTTC. Protein sequence: CASSLSKTGGAYGYTF. The chain employs TRBV2 and TRBJ1-2; the match to TRBD1 covers 10 bases. Germline V gene data show CDR1 as SNHLY and CDR2 as FYNNEI. CDR3 length: 16 residues. The trim removed 5 bases at V and 4 bases at J, leaving 10 bases unmatched. The whole variable domain, filled in from reference TRBV2 and TRBJ1-2, reads EPEVTQTPSHQVTQMGQEVILRCVPISNHLYFYWYRQILGQKVEFLVSFYNNEISEKSEIFDDQFSVERPDGSNFTLKIRSTKLEDSAMYFCASSLSKTGGAYGYTFGSGTRLTVV.

V gene TRBV7-8 combines with J gene TRBJ2-7; TRBD1 might be the D (6 bases). V was pared by 5 bases and J by 12 bases, with 23 bases between. The CDR3 sequence is 14 residues long. The germline CDR1 and CDR2 sequences are SGHVS and FQNEAQ. The CDR3 protein is CASSPQGTPLIRYF. The DNA for the CDR3 is TGTGCCAGCAGCCCCCAGGGGACCCCCCTAATAAGGTACTTC. Complete variable domain (other parts from reference TRBV7-8 and TRBJ2-7): GAGVSQSPRYKVAKRGQDVALRCDPISGHVSLFWYQQALGQGPEFLTYFQNEAQLDKSGLPSDRFFAERPEGSVSTLKIQRTQQEDSAVYLCASSPQGTPLIRYFGPGTRLTVT.

V is TRBV19 and J is TRBJ1-2; D gene ambiguous. Deletions cut 7 bases from V and 5 bases from J, with 14 bases between. The length of the CDR3 is 13 residues. The germline V gene encodes CDR1 LNHDA and CDR2 SQIVND (reference sequence). CDR3 residues: CASIDRGTYGYTF. In DNA form, the CDR3 reads TGTGCCAGTATCGACCGCGGAACTTATGGCTACACCTTC.

CDR3: CASSGGAYNEQFF. The CDR3, as DNA: TGTGCCAGCAGCGGCGGGGCCTACAATGAGCAGTTCTTC. The V and J genes are TRBV6-1 and TRBJ2-1; D perhaps matches TRBD2 (6 bases). Trimming pared 6 bases from V and 2 bases from J, leaving 8 bases between. Germline V CDR1 and CDR2: MNHNS, SASEGT. The CDR3 totals 13 residues.

The CDR3 is CASSLQDQMNTEAFF. DNA of the CDR3: TGTGCCAGCAGCTTACAGGACCAAATGAACACTGAAGCTTTCTTT. This chain connects TRBV7-6 to TRBJ1-1; no definite D call. The CDR3 has 15 residues. Germline V gene data show CDR1 as SGHVS and CDR2 as FNYEAQ. The germline V and J ends were trimmed by 2 bases and 0 bases, with 10 bases remaining between them.